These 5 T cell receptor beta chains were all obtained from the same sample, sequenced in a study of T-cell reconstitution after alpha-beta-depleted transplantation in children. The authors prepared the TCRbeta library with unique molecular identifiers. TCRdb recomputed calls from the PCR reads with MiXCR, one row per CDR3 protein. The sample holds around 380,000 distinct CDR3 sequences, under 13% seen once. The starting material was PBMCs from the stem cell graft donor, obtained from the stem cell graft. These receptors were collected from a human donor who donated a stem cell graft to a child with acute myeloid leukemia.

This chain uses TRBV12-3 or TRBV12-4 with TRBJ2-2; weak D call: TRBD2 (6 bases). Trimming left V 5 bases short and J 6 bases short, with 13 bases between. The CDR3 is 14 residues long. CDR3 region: CASSPPGGAGELFF. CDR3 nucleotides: TGTGCCAGCAGTCCGCCTGGAGGGGCCGGGGAGCTGTTTTTT.

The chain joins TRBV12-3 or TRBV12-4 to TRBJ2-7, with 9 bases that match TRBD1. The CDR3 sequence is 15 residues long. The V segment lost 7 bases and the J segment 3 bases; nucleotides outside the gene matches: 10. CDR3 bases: TGTGCCAGCACTTCCCGGGGACAGGGTAACTACGAGCAGTACTTC. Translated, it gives CASTSRGQGNYEQYF.

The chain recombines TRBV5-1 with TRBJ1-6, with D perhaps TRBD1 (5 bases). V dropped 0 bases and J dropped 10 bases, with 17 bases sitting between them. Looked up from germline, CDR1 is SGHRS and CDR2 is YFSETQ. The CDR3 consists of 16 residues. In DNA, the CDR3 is TGCGCCAGCAGCTTGGAGAGCGGCGGACAAGGATCACCCCTCCACTTT. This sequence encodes CASSLESGGQGSPLHF.

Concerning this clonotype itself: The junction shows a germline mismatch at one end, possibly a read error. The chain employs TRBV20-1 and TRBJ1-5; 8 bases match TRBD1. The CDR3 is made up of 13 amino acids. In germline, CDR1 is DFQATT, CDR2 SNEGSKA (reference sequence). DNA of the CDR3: TGCAGTGCGAGAGGACAGGGTCTAGAGCCCCAGCATTTT. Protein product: CSARGQGLEPQHF.

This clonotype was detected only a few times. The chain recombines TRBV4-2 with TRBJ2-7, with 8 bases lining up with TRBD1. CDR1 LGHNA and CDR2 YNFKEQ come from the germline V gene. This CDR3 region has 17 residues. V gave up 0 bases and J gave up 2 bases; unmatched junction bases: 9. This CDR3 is CASSQEQDRVVPYEQYF. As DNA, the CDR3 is TGTGCCAGCAGCCAAGAGCAGGACAGGGTAGTACCCTACGAGCAGTACTTC.